This record concerns one T cell receptor (beta chain) sequence. Its target is not known. This specimen belongs to a study of cytomegalovirus exposure and HLA in healthy donors. Findings and limits, study-wide: According to a later analysis, donors in an Asian-associated ancestry cluster reportedly had fewer N-insertions than the approximately 730-donor mean. Rarity marked most TCR sequences, yet some public TCRs occurred in many donors. Presence/absence analyses treated sequencing depth as roughly uniform across donors.

This CDR3 region has 13 residues. CDR1 SGDLS and CDR2 YYNGEE come from the germline V gene. V lost 2 bases, J lost 5 bases, and 11 bases lay in between. PCR involved 60 Vbeta and 13 Jbeta primers. TCRdb keeps only in-frame clones here, not all; method: immunoSEQ multiplex PCR. The sample holds approximately 120,000 clones, less than 85% seen once. Sample: PBMCs. J is TRBJ2-7 and V is TRBV9, with unresolved D. This sequence originates from a man in his thirties or forties in good health and CMV-seropositive. CDR3 in amino acids: CASSVLPSHEQYF. The CDR3 bases are TGTGCCAGCAGCGTCCTCCCGTCCCACGAGCAGTACTTC.